This entry lists 17 T cell receptor beta chains sequenced from one sample in a study of STAT5B mutations in CD4+ large granular lymphocyte leukemia. Here immunoSEQ multiplex PCR was the method, and the copy in TCRdb shows in-frame clones only, minus some. The table lists roughly 41,000 clones, more than 70% of them singletons. Sequenced: CD4+ T cells from blood buffy coats. Receptor source: a human donor in good health.

This sequence joins TRBV28 and TRBJ2-5; unclear D gene. Germline V gene sequence: CDR1 MDHEN, CDR2 SYDVKM. The CDR3 loop spans 10 amino acids. Trimming shortened V by 7 bases and J by 5 bases, and 5 bases separated the two germline ends. The CDR3, as DNA: TGTGCCAGCATGGAGGAGACCCAGTACTTC. The encoded protein is CASMEETQYF.

V is TRBV6-1 and J is TRBJ2-5; D is uncertain. This CDR3 spans 14 amino acids. Germline V gene data show CDR1 as MNHNS and CDR2 as SASEGT. V was pared by 6 bases and J by 5 bases, with 16 bases between. CDR3 in amino acids: CASRALVIWETQYF. CDR3 nucleotide sequence: TGTGCCAGCAGAGCCCTAGTGATTTGGGAGACCCAGTACTTC.

The genes are TRBV5-1 and TRBJ2-1; D is uncertain. In germline, CDR1 is SGHRS, CDR2 YFSETQ. V was trimmed by 4 bases and J by 4 bases, leaving 6 bases between them. CDR3 length: 12 residues. CDR3 nucleotides: TGCGCCAGCAGCGTAGATTACAATGAGCAGTTCTTC. Translation: CASSVDYNEQFF.

The gene calls are TRBV5-1 and TRBJ2-7; 10 positions agree with TRBD2. CDR3 length: 15 amino acids. The germline CDR1 and CDR2 sequences are SGHRS and YFSETQ. Trimming cost V 4 bases and J 3 bases; bases outside gene matches: 7. As DNA, the CDR3 is TGCGCCAGCAGCCCCGGGACTAGCGACTTCTACGAGCAGTACTTC. Protein product: CASSPGTSDFYEQYF.

The gene calls are TRBV27 and TRBJ2-6; no definite D call. The germline CDR1 and CDR2 sequences are MNHEY and SMNVEV (reference sequence). Deletions cut 6 bases from V and 2 bases from J, with 17 bases between. The CDR3 extends over 17 amino acids. The CDR3 DNA follows: TGTGCCAGCAGACCACCGGGCAGAGGCACTGGGGCCAACGTCCTGACTTTC. This sequence encodes CASRPPGRGTGANVLTF.

This chain links TRBV27 with TRBJ2-7; 8 nucleotides line up with TRBD1. This CDR3 has 14 amino acids. Germline CDR1 and CDR2: MNHEY and SMNVEV (reference sequence). With V trimmed by 5 bases and J by 3 bases, 6 bases remained unmatched. The CDR3 protein is CASSPLGQGYEQYF. Here the CDR3 DNA reads TGTGCCAGCAGTCCTCTCGGACAGGGCTACGAGCAGTACTTC.

V usage is TRBV9 and J usage is TRBJ2-3, with TRBD2 as a possible D gene (6 bases). Germline V CDR1 and CDR2: SGDLS, YYNGEE. Trimming removed 6 bases from V and 2 bases from J, with 13 bases in between. The CDR3 sequence is 14 residues long. The CDR3 nucleotides are TGTGCCAGCACCAACGGACTACCCACAGATACGCAGTATTTT. This sequence encodes CASTNGLPTDTQYF. The variable domain in full, with the rest retrieved from reference TRBV9 and TRBJ2-3, is DSGVTQTPKHLITATGQRVTLRCSPRSGDLSVYWYQQSLDQGLQFLIQYYNGEERAKGNILERFSAQQFPDLHSELNLSSLELGDSALYFCASTNGLPTDTQYFGPGTRLTVL.

The J gene is TRBJ1-1, the V gene TRBV10-3; D might be TRBD1 (6 bases). The CDR3 consists of 16 residues. V shed 4 bases and J shed 0 bases, with 15 bases lying between them. The V gene's germline CDR1 is ENHRY and CDR2 SYGVKD. The CDR3 region is CAISAYPDSLNTEAFF. The CDR3 DNA follows: TGTGCCATCAGTGCTTACCCGGACAGTTTGAACACTGAAGCTTTCTTT.

The V and J genes are TRBV30 and TRBJ2-7; D remains unclear. CDR1 and CDR2 from the germline V gene are GTSNPN and SVGIG (reference sequence). This CDR3 spans 14 amino acids. Trimming cost V 4 bases and J 3 bases, with 16 bases left between them. The CDR3 nucleotides are TGTGCCTGGAACGATGGGCGTCGGAGCTACGAGCAGTACTTC. It codes for CAWNDGRRSYEQYF.

J is TRBJ1-2 and V is TRBV5-1; TRBD1 agrees at 8 bases. The CDR3 is made up of 16 amino acids. V dropped 4 bases and J dropped 3; count of bases not matched to a gene: 11. Germline values: CDR1 SGHRS, CDR2 YFSETQ. CDR3 in amino acids: CASSRGTGRLDYGYTF. The CDR3, as DNA: TGCGCCAGCAGCCGGGGGACAGGACGTTTGGACTATGGCTACACCTTC.

V usage is TRBV9 and J usage is TRBJ1-1, with a weak D call TRBD1 (6 bases). CDR3 length equals 13 residues. Deletions cut 3 bases from V and 2 bases from J, with 8 bases between. Per the germline V gene, CDR1 is SGDLS and CDR2 is YYNGEE. In DNA, the CDR3 is TGTGCCAGCAGCGACGGGACAAACACTGAAGCTTTCTTT. It yields the protein CASSDGTNTEAFF.

This chain connects TRBV6-5 to TRBJ1-6; D is possibly TRBD1 (5 bases). Trimming shortened V by 0 bases and J by 7 bases, and 13 bases separated the two germline ends. The CDR3 is made up of 16 amino acids. Germline V gene sequence: CDR1 MNHEY, CDR2 SVGAGI. CDR3 nucleotides: TGTGCCAGCAGTTACTCTACCCGCAGGGCAAATTCACCCCTCCACTTT. It specifies CASSYSTRRANSPLHF.

The V gene is TRBV12-5, the J gene TRBJ2-7, with a tentative D call TRBD2 (6 bases). Germline-derived CDR1 and CDR2 are LGHNT and FRNRAP. The V end was cut by 0 bases, the J end by 1 base, with 19 bases between. The CDR3 consists of 18 residues. The CDR3 nucleotides are TGTGCTAGTGGTTTGGTATTCCCCGGGCAGGGAGGATCCTACGAGCAGTACTTC. Its translation is CASGLVFPGQGGSYEQYF.

The chain couples TRBV5-1 to TRBJ2-2, with TRBD1 matching 7 bases. The V gene's germline CDR1 is SGHRS and CDR2 YFSETQ. The CDR3 has 15 amino acids. Germline trimming cut 4 bases from V and 1 base from J; bases unmatched to any gene: 4. The CDR3 nucleotides are TGCGCCAGCAGCCCAGGGACAGAGAACACCGGGGAGCTGTTTTTT. Amino acids: CASSPGTENTGELFF.

This clone has just a few counts. The chain employs TRBV14 and TRBJ1-2; D unresolved. CDR3 length equals 14 residues. CDR1 SGHDN and CDR2 FVKESK come from the germline V gene. V was pared by 0 bases and J by 4 bases, with 9 bases between. This chain's CDR3 is CASSQDHAGYGYTF. Written as DNA, the CDR3 is TGTGCCAGCAGCCAAGATCATGCGGGCTATGGCTACACCTTC.

This clone was detected only a few times. This rearrangement joins TRBV2 to TRBJ2-7; 8 nucleotides agree with TRBD1. Per the germline V gene, CDR1 is SNHLY and CDR2 is FYNNEI. V shed 6 bases and J 1 base; nucleotides not matched to a gene: 2. This CDR3 is built from 13 residues. CDR3 nucleotides: TGTGCCAGCAGGGGGGACAGGTCCTACGAGCAGTACTTC. Translated, it gives CASRGDRSYEQYF.

This rearrangement joins TRBV5-6 to TRBJ1-2; D is unclear. Germline assignment: CDR1 SGHDT and CDR2 YYEEEE. The CDR3 is 15 residues long. Trimming took 4 bases from V and 1 from J, leaving 14 bases between them. CDR3 DNA: TGTGCCAGCAGCCTAGGGTTGGGAGTTAACTATGGCTACACCTTC. This encodes CASSLGLGVNYGYTF.